This entry features one T cell receptor beta chain sequence. These data belong to a study of cytomegalovirus exposure and HLA in healthy donors. Background on the study: A previous analysis identified 95 million to 140 million unique TCR beta sequences derived from 180 million or so T cells.

Both 60 Vbeta primers and 13 Jbeta primers went into the PCR. Using immunoSEQ multiplex PCR, the repertoire was profiled, and TCRdb retains in-frame clones only, with some absent. The table shows 150,000 to 200,000 clones, with 80% to 85% occurring only once. The receptor was derived from a young woman in good health and CMV-seronegative. Sequenced sample: PBMCs.

The CDR3 DNA reads TGTGCCAGCAGCTCCGGACAGAGCTACGAGCAGTACTTC. It encodes CASSSGQSYEQYF. The chain is built from TRBV7-2 and TRBJ2-7, with D tentatively TRBD1 (6 bases). The V gene lost 4 bases and the J gene lost 3 bases, with 10 bases spanning the gap. The CDR3 has 13 residues. Germline V gene lookup returns CDR1 SGHTA and CDR2 FQGNSA.